What follows describes a single T cell receptor (beta chain). These data belong to a study of CD8+ T cells in alopecia areata. Study in general: Those patients who were treated received oral tofacitinib, which was given at 5 to 10 mg twice daily for moderate-to-severe alopecia areata.

Sequencing relied on a cDNA template that was reverse transcribed from extracted RNA. Sequenced by immunoSEQ multiplex PCR; TCRdb stores in-frame clones only, minus some. Among approximately 180,000 clones listed, roughly 60% were seen once. V was cut by 1 base and J by 3 bases, with 1 base left in between. Germline assignment: CDR1 LGHNA and CDR2 YSLEER. The CDR3 length is 12 residues. This sequence joins TRBV4-3 and TRBJ2-1; unclear D gene. The starting material was CD4+ T cells sorted from blood, obtained at week 0. This clonotype was obtained from a human donor with alopecia areata. The CDR3: CASSQVYNEQFF. The CDR3 nucleotides are TGCGCCAGCAGCCAAGTCTACAATGAGCAGTTCTTC.